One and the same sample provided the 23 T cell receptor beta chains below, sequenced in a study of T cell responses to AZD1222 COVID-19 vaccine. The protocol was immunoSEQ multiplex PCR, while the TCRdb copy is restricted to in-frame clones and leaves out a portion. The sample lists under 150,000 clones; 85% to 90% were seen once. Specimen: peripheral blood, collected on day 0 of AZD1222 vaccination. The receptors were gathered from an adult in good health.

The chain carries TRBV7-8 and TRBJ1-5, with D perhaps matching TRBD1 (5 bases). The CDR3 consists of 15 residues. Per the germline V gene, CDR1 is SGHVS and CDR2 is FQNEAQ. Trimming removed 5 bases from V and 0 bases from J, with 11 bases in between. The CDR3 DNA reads TGTGCCAGCAGCCCGGGGCCCGTTAGCAATCAGCCCCAGCATTTT. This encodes CASSPGPVSNQPQHF.

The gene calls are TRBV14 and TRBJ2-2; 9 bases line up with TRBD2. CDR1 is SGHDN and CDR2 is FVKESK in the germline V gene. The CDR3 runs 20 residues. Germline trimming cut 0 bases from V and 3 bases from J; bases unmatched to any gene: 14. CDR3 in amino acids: CASSQDLRREGQLHTGELFF. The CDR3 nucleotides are TGTGCCAGCAGCCAAGATCTAAGGCGGGAGGGCCAACTTCACACCGGGGAGCTGTTTTTT. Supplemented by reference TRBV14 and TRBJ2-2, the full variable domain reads EAGVTQFPSHSVIEKGQTVTLRCDPISGHDNLYWYRRVMGKEIKFLLHFVKESKQDESGMPNNRFLAERTGGTYSTLKVQPAELEDSGVYFCASSQDLRREGQLHTGELFFGEGSRLTVL.

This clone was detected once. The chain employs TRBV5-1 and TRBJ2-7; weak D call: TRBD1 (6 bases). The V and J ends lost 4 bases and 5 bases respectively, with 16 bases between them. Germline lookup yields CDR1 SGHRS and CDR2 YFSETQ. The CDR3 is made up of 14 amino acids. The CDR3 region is CASSGRQASNEQYF. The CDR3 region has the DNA TGCGCCAGCAGCGGACGACAGGCTTCAAACGAGCAGTACTTC.

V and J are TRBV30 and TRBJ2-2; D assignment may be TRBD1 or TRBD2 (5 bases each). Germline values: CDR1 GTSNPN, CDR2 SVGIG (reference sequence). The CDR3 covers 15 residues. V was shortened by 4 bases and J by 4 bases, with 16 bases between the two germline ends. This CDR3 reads CAWIYPRGGTGELFF. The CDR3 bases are TGTGCCTGGATCTATCCCCGGGGCGGCACCGGGGAGCTGTTTTTT.

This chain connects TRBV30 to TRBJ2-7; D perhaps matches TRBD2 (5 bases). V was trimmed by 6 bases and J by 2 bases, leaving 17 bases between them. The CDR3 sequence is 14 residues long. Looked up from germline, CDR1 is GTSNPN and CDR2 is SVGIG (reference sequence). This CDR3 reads CACRSLGRAYEQYF. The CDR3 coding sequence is TGTGCCTGTCGGTCACTAGGCCGGGCCTACGAGCAGTACTTC.

The CDR3, as DNA: TGTGCCAGCAGCCAAGGGCTCTACAATGAGCAGTTCTTC. Protein: CASSQGLYNEQFF. V and J are TRBV4-2 and TRBJ2-1, with D unclear. Trimming removed 1 base from V and 3 bases from J, with 4 bases in between. Per the germline V gene, CDR1 is LGHNA and CDR2 is YNFKEQ. The CDR3 covers 13 residues.

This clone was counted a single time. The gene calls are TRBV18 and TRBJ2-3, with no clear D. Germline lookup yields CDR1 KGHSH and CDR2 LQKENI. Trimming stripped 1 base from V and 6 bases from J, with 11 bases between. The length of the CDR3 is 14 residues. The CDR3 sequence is CASSPLHPWDTQYF. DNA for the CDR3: TGTGCCAGCTCACCACTCCACCCTTGGGATACGCAGTATTTT.

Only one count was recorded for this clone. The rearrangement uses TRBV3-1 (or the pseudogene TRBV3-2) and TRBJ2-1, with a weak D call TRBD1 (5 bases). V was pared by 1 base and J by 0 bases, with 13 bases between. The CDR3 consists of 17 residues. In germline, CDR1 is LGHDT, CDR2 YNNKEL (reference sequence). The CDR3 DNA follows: TGTGCCAGCAGCCAAGTCCAGGGTCCCAGCTCCTACAATGAGCAGTTCTTC. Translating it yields CASSQVQGPSSYNEQFF.

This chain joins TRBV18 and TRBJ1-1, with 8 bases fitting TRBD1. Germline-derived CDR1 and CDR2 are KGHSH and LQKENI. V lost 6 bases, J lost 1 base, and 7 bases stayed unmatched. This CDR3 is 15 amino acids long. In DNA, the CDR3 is TGTGCCAGCTCTCTCTTGGGGACAGGGAACACTGAAGCTTTCTTT. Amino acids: CASSLLGTGNTEAFF.

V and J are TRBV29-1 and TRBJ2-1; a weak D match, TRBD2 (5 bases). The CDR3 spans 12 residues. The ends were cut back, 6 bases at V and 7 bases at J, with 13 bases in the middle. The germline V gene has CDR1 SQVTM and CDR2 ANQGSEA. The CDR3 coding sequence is TGCAGCGTGCTCGGGAATGCTAATGAGCAGTTCTTC. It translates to CSVLGNANEQFF.

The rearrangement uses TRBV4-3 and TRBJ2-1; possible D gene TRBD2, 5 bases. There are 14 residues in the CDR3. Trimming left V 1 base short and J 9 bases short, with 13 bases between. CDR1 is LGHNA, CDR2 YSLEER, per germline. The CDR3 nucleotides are TGCGCCAGCAGCCAAGTAATTAGCGTGAGTGAGCAGTTCTTC. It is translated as CASSQVISVSEQFF.

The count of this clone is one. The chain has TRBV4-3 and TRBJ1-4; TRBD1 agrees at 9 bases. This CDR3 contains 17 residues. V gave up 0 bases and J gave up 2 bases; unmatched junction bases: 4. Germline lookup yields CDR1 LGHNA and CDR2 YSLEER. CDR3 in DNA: TGCGCCAGCAGCCAAGATTACAGGGGGCGGACTAATGAAAAACTGTTTTTT. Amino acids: CASSQDYRGRTNEKLFF.

The CDR3 here is CASSIIFGGPTEAFF. The DNA of the CDR3 is TGTGCCAGTAGTATAATCTTTGGAGGACCCACTGAAGCTTTCTTT. The gene calls are TRBV19 and TRBJ1-1; the D is unclear. Germline V gives CDR1 LNHDA, CDR2 SQIVND (reference sequence). V lost 2 bases to trimming and J lost 4 bases, with 14 bases between them. The length of the CDR3 is 15 residues.

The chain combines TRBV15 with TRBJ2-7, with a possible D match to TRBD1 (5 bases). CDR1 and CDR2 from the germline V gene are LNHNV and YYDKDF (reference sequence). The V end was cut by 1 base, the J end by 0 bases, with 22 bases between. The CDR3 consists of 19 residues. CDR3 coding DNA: TGTGCCACCAGCAGAGTCCTGGCTCGTGGGGCGCTAAGCTCCTACGAGCAGTACTTC. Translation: CATSRVLARGALSSYEQYF.

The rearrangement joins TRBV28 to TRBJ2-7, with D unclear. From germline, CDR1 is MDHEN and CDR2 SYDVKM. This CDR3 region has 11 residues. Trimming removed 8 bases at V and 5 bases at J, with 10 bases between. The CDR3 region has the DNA TGTGCCAGCTCCCCCGGCCACGAGCAGTACTTC. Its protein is CASSPGHEQYF.

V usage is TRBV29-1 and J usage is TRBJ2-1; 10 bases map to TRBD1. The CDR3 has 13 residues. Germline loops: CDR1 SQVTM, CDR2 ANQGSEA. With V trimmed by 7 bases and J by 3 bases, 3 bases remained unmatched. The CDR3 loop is CSGGTGDYNEQFF. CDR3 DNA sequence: TGCAGCGGGGGGACAGGGGACTACAATGAGCAGTTCTTC.

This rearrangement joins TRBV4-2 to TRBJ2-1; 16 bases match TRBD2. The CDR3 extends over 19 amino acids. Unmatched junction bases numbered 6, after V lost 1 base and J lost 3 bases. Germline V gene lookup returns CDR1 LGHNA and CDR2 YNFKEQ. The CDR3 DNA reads TGTGCCAGCAGCCAAGCCGGGACTAGCGGGAGGGCCCTCTACAATGAGCAGTTCTTC. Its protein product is CASSQAGTSGRALYNEQFF.

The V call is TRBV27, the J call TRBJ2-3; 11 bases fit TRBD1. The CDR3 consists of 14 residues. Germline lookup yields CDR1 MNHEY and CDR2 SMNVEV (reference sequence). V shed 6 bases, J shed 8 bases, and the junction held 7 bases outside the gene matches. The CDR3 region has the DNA TGTGCCAGCAGACTGGACAGGGGGCGGGGTACGCAGTATTTT. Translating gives CASRLDRGRGTQYF.

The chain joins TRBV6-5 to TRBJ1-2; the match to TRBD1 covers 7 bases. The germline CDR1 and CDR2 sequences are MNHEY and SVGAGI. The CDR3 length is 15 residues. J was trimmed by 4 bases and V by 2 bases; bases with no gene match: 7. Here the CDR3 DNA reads TGTGCCAGCAGTTACCGGGGACAGCTGGCCTATGGCTACACCTTC. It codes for CASSYRGQLAYGYTF.

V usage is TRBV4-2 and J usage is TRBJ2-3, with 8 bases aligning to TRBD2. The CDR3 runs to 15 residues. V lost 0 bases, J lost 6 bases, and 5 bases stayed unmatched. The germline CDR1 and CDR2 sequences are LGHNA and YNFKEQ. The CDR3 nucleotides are TGTGCCAGCAGCCAAGACAGCGGGAGTGAGGATACGCAGTATTTT. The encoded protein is CASSQDSGSEDTQYF.

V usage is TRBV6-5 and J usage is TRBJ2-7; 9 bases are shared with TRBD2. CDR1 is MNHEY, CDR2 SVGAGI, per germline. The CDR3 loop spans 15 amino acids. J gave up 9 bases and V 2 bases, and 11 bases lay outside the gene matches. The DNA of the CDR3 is TGTGCCAGCAGTTACCTGCGGGCGGGAGGGGAGGGGCAGTACTTC. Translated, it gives CASSYLRAGGEGQYF.

The chain's CDR3 is CASCPGGGYTF. CDR3 bases: TGTGCCAGCTGTCCAGGGGGGGGCTACACCTTC. The chain combines TRBV28 with TRBJ1-2; 7 bases map to TRBD1. CDR3 length: 11 residues. The trim removed 8 bases at V and 8 bases at J, leaving 5 bases unmatched. Germline V CDR1 and CDR2: MDHEN, SYDVKM.

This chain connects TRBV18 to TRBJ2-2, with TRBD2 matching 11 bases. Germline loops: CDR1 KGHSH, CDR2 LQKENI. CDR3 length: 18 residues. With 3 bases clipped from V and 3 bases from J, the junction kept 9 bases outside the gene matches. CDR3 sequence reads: CASSPGTGLAVHTGELFF. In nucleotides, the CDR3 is TGTGCCAGCTCACCTGGAACGGGACTAGCGGTACACACCGGGGAGCTGTTTTTT.